Included here is one TCR beta chain sequence, with context. The V and J ends lost 4 bases and 3 bases respectively, with 13 bases between them. The CDR3 covers 15 residues. CDR1 LGHDT and CDR2 YNNKEL come from the germline V gene (reference sequence). Assay used: immunoSEQ multiplex PCR; TCRdb lists only in-frame clones, some missing. Of some 69,000 clones listed, about nine tenths are singletons. This entry belongs to a study of stem cell transplantation in POMP-related autoinflammatory disease. At the level of the study: Before transplant: CD4+ naive skewing, low CD8+ proportions, reduced cytokine secretion. DNA chimerism showed 100% graft donor engraftment of neutrophils and platelets through one year.

Sequenced material: CD4+ T cells from PBMCs, taken after stem cell transplantation. The gene calls are TRBV3-1 (or the pseudogene TRBV3-2) and TRBJ1-5; possibly TRBD1 for D (6 bases). This TCR derives from a human patient with POMP-related autoinflammation and immune dysregulation (PRAID). Part of the T cell pool may stem from the graft donor. The CDR3: CASSLSTGFNQPQHF. For the CDR3, the DNA is TGTGCCAGCAGCCTTAGTACAGGGTTCAATCAGCCCCAGCATTTT.